This T cell receptor (beta chain) was retrieved from a study of blood T cell repertoires in COVID-19. Overall study context: PBMCs, B-cell-depleted T cells, or T cells were the source of the cDNA or gDNA that made up the material.

Under the authors' procedure: Nucleated cell counts were estimated from reference gene primer amplification. Generated by immunoSEQ multiplex PCR, the TCRdb table keeps only in-frame clones and is missing some. The D gene and trimming were derived from the DNA, and the V and J assignments and clone size from that table. The sample has around 72,000 clones; roughly 82% are singletons. Sample: peripheral blood. The sequence came from a woman aged 60 to 75 with acute or convalescent COVID-19.

The CDR3 nucleotides read TGTGCCAGCAGTGGGCGAACAGTGACTGGAAACACCATATATTTT. It specifies CASSGRTVTGNTIYF. This sequence joins TRBV2 and TRBJ1-3; D gene uncertain. Germline assignment: CDR1 SNHLY and CDR2 FYNNEI. The CDR3 has 15 residues. Trimming stripped 4 bases from V and 2 bases from J, with 12 bases between.